The clone carrying this T cell receptor beta chain was counted ten times or more. Antigen: not known. This sample stems from a study of T-cell memory formation after mild COVID-19. Whole-study findings and limits: Memory sampled before infection contained some responding clones, suggesting cross-reactive memory joined.

5'RACE with constant-segment primers yielded barcoded, UMI-tagged TCR alpha and TCR beta cDNA libraries. TCRdb ran MiXCR on the 5' RACE reads and lists one entry per CDR3 protein. In the table there are roughly 86,000 distinct CDR3 sequences, about 15% of which are singletons. CDR1 is SGHRS and CDR2 is YFSETQ in the germline V gene. The CDR3 sequence is 16 residues long. J lost 1 base, V lost 0 bases, and 4 bases had no gene match. Sequenced input: PBMCs or a T cell subset sorted from them (not recorded which). The receptor was isolated from a man aged 18 to 30 who had mild COVID-19 (a few samples of this study predate the infection). Cell type and time point are not known. This rearrangement joins TRBV5-1 to TRBJ1-2; 9 bases fit TRBD1. The chain's CDR3 is CASSLGWTGVNYGYTF. CDR3 coding DNA: TGCGCCAGCAGCTTGGGCTGGACAGGGGTTAACTATGGCTACACCTTC.